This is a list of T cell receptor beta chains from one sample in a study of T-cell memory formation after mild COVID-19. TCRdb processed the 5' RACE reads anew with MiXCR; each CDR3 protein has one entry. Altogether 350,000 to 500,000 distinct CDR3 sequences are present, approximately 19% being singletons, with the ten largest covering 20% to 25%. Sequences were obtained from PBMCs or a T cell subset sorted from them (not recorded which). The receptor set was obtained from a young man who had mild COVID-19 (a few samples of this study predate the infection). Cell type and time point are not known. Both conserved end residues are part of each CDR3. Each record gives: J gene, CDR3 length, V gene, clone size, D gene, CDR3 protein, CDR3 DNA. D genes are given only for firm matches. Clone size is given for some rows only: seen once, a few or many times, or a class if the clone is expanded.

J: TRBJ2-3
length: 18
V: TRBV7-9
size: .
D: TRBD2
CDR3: CASSLSTPGLAGGPSQYF
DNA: TGTGCCAGCAGCTTATCGACGCCGGGACTAGCGGGGGGGCCCTCGCAGTATTTT

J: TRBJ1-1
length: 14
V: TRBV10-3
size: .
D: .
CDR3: CATIDRFMNTEAFF
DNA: TGTGCCACCATAGACAGGTTCATGAACACTGAAGCTTTCTTT

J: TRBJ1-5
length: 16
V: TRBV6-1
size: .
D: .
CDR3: CASSFPVGPSNQPQHF
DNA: TGTGCCAGCAGTTTCCCGGTGGGTCCTAGCAATCAGCCCCAGCATTTT

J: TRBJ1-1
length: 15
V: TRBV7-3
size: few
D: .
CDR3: CASSLYGGRNTEAFF
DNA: TGTGCCAGCAGCTTGTACGGGGGGCGGAACACTGAAGCTTTCTTT

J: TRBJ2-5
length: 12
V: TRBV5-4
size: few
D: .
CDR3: CASSSKQETQYF
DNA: TGTGCCAGCAGCTCAAAGCAAGAGACCCAGTACTTC

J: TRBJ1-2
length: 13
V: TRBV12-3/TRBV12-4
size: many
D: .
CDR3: CASSLRRNYGYTF
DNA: TGTGCCAGCAGTTTAAGACGGAACTATGGCTACACCTTC

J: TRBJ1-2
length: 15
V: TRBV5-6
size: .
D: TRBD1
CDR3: CASSSEVRGLGGYTF
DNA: TGTGCCAGCAGCTCGGAAGTCAGGGGGTTAGGTGGCTACACCTTC

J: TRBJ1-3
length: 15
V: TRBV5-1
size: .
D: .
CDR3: CASSLVGEPGNTIYF
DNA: TGCGCCAGCAGCTTGGTAGGGGAACCTGGAAACACCATATATTTT

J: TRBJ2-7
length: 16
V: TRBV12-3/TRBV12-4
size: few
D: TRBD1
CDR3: CASSLRGEGQDYEQYF
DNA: TGTGCCAGCAGTTTGCGGGGAGAGGGACAGGACTACGAGCAGTACTTC

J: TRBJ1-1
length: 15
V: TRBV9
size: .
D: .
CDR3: CASSVGGGLNTEAFF
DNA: TGTGCCAGCAGCGTAGGGGGGGGTCTGAACACTGAAGCTTTCTTT

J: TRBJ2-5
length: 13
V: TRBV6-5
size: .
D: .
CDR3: CASSTTGEGTQYF
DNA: TGTGCCAGCAGTACGACAGGGGAGGGGACCCAGTACTTC

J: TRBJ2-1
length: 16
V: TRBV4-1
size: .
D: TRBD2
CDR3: CASSQGPGTSVNEQFF
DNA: TGCGCCAGCAGCCAAGGTCCAGGGACTAGCGTCAATGAGCAGTTCTTC

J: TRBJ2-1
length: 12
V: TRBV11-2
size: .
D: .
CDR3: CASSSRYNEQFF
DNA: TGTGCCAGCAGCTCCCGATACAATGAGCAGTTCTTC

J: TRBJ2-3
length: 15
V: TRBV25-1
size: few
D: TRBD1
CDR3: CASSDHRGSTDTQYF
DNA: TGTGCCAGCAGTGACCACAGGGGATCGACAGATACGCAGTATTTT

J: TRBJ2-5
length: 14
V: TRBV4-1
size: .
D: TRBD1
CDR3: CASIPEQGAETQYF
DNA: TGCGCCAGCATCCCGGAACAGGGGGCAGAGACCCAGTACTTC

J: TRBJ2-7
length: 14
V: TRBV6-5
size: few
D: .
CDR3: CASSYKDSTYEQYF
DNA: TGTGCCAGCAGTTACAAGGACAGCACCTACGAGCAGTACTTC